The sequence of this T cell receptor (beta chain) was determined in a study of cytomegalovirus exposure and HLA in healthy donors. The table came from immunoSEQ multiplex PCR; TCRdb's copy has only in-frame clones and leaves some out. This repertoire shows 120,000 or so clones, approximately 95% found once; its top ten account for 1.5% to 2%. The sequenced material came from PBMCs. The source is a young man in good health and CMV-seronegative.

CDR3 amino acids: CASSYLTGSQETQYF. For the CDR3, the DNA is TGCGCCAGCAGCTACCTTACAGGTTCCCAAGAGACCCAGTACTTC. The chain uses TRBV5-1 and TRBJ2-5, with D tentatively TRBD1 (5 bases). The V end lost 3 bases, the J end lost 1 base, and 13 bases lay between the germline ends. Germline CDR1 SGHRS, CDR2 YFSETQ. This CDR3 has 15 amino acids.